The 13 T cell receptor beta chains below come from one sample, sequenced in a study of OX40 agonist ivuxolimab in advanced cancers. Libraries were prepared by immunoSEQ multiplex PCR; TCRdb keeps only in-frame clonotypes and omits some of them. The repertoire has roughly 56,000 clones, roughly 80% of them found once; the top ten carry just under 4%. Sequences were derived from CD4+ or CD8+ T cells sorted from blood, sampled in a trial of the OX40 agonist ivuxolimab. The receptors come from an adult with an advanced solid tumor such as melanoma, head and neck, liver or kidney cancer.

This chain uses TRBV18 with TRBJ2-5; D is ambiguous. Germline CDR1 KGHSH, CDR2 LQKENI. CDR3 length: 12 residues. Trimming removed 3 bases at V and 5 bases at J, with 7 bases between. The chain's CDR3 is CASSPGLETQYF. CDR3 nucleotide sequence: TGTGCCAGCTCACCGGGCCTGGAGACCCAGTACTTC.

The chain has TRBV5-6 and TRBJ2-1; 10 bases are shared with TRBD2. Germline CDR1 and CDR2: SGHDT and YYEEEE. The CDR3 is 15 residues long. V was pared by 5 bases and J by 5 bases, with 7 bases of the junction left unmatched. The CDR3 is CASRFTSGDHNEQFF. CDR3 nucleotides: TGTGCCAGCAGGTTCACTAGCGGGGACCACAATGAGCAGTTCTTC.

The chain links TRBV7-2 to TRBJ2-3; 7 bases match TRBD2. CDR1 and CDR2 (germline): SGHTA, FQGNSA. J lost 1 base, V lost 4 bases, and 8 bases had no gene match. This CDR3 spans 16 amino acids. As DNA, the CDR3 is TGTGCCAGCAGCTCCGGGGGGTCTCTTGGCACAGATACGCAGTATTTT. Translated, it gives CASSSGGSLGTDTQYF.

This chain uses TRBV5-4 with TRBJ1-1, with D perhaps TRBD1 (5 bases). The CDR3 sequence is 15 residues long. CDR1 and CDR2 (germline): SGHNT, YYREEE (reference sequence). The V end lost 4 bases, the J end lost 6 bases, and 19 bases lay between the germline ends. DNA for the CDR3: TGTGCCAGCAGCCGCGTCGGGACGGCGAGTCCTGAAGCTTTCTTT. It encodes CASSRVGTASPEAFF.

In nucleotides, the CDR3 is TGCGCCAGCAGCCAACGCGGACAGGGTTACAATGAGCAGTTCTTC. It specifies CASSQRGQGYNEQFF. The gene calls are TRBV4-1 and TRBJ2-1, with 8 bases identical to TRBD1. The germline gives CDR1 MGHRA, CDR2 YSYEKL. This CDR3 has 15 amino acids. With V trimmed by 2 bases and J by 4 bases, 4 bases remained unmatched.

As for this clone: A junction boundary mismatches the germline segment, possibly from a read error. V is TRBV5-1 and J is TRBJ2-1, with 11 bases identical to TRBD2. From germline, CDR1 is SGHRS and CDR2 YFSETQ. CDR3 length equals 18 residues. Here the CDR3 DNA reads TGCGCCAGTAGCTTGGGCGGTAGCGGGGGGGCCTCCTACAATGAGCAGTTCTTC. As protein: CASSLGGSGGASYNEQFF.

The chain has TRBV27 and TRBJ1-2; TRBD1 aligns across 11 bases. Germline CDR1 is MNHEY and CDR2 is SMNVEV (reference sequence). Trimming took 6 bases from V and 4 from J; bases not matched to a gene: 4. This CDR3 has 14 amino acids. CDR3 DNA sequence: TGTGCCAGCAGAGGACAGGGGGCTGGCTATGGCTACACCTTC. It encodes CASRGQGAGYGYTF.

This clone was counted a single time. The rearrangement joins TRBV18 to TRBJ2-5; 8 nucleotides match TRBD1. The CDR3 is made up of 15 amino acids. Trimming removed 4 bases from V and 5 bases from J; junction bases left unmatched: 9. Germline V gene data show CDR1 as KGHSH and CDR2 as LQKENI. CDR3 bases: TGTGCCAGCTCACAACGACAGGGGATGACGGAGACCCAGTACTTC. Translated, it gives CASSQRQGMTETQYF.

In nucleotides, the CDR3 is TGTGCCAGCAGCTTAGACTCGACTAGCGGGGGGGTTAATGAGCAGTTCTTC. It specifies CASSLDSTSGGVNEQFF. The chain combines TRBV11-2 with TRBJ2-1; 14 bases line up with TRBD2. This CDR3 contains 17 residues. Germline CDR1 SGHAT, CDR2 FQNNGV. After removal of 0 bases from V and 7 bases from J, the junction contained 5 bases not matched to a gene.

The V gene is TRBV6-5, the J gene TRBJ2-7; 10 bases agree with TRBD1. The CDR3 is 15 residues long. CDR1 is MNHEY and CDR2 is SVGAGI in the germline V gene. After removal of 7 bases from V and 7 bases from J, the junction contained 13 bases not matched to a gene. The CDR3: CASNPRSDRGWEQYF. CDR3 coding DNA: TGTGCCAGCAATCCTCGGTCGGACAGGGGGTGGGAGCAGTACTTC.

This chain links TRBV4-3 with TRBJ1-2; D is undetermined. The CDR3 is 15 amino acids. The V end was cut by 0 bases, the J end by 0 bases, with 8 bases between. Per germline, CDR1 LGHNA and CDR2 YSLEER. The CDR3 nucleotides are TGCGCCAGCAGCCAAGAAAGCACACCTAACTATGGCTACACCTTC. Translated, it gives CASSQESTPNYGYTF.

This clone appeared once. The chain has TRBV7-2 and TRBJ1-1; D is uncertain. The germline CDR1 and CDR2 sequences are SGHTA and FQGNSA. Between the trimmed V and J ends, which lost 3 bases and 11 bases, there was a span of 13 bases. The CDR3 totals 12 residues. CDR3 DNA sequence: TGTGCCAGCAGCTTCACAGATATGGACGCTTTCTTT. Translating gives CASSFTDMDAFF.

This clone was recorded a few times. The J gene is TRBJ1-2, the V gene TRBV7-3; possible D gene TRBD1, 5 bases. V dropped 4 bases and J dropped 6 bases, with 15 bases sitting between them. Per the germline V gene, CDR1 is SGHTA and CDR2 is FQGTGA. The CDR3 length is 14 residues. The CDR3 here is CASSSAPQGHGYTF. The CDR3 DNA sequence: TGTGCCAGCAGCTCAGCCCCGCAGGGCCATGGCTACACCTTC. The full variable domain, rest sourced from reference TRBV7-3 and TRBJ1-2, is GAGVSQTPSNKVTEKGKYVELRCDPISGHTALYWYRQSLGQGPEFLIYFQGTGAADDSGLPNDRFFAVRPEGSVSTLKIQRTERGDSAVYLCASSSAPQGHGYTFGSGTRLTVV.